The clone carrying this TCR beta chain came up many times. Its antigen remains unidentified. This record comes from a study of spatial heterogeneity in lung cancer. Individually, TCR cDNA molecules were each labelled with a unique molecular identifier. TCRdb itself ran the 5' RACE reads through MiXCR, one entry per CDR3 protein. The profile shows 25,000 to 30,000 distinct CDR3 sequences, 7.1% of them singletons. The CDR3 totals 14 residues. In germline, CDR1 is SGHTA, CDR2 FQGNSA. V lost 5 bases and J 7 bases, leaving 16 bases between the germline ends. Time point here: sample taken at primary tumor resection. The donor population consisted of approximately 79 patients with untreated, early-stage non-small cell lung cancer. Overall study findings and caveats: Within tumors, counts of expanded alpha and beta TCRs tracked tumor mutation counts.

V is TRBV7-2 and J is TRBJ2-3, with a possible D match to TRBD2 (6 bases). The sample here was lung tumor tissue, taken at surgery. The TCR comes from a male donor with early-stage non-small cell lung cancer. CDR3 protein: CASSIGGSGNTQYF. For the CDR3, the DNA is TGTGCCAGCAGCATAGGAGGGTCAGGGAATACGCAGTATTTT.